This record covers a single T cell receptor beta chain. What it binds is unknown. Time point of the sample: newly diagnosed, previously untreated cHL patient sample. Purified CD4+ T cells were obtained from thawed PBMCs through magnetic negative selection. Untreated, newly diagnosed classical Hodgkin lymphoma PBMCs were comparators. Germline CDR1 reads MNHNS; CDR2 reads SASEGT. The CDR3 is made up of 17 amino acids. The germline V and J ends were trimmed by 2 bases and 4 bases, with 18 bases remaining between them. The source of the sample is a study of PD-1 blockade in classical Hodgkin lymphoma. Study-wide points: Diminished baseline TCR diversity has been reported in newly diagnosed patients relative to healthy donors. No one has yet defined what causes the repertoire differences, which may be disease activity or prior therapy.

Produced via immunoSEQ multiplex PCR; TCRdb's table is partial and in-frame only. The sample records more than 15,000 clones, approximately 92% being singletons. The chain has TRBV6-1 and TRBJ2-1; the D gene is possibly TRBD2 (5 bases). The source material was CD4+ T cells from blood. This clonotype was obtained from a human donor with classical Hodgkin lymphoma. In DNA form, the CDR3 reads TGTGCCAGCAGTGAATTTTCAACCGGACTCTCATACAATGAGCAGTTCTTC. Its protein product is CASSEFSTGLSYNEQFF.